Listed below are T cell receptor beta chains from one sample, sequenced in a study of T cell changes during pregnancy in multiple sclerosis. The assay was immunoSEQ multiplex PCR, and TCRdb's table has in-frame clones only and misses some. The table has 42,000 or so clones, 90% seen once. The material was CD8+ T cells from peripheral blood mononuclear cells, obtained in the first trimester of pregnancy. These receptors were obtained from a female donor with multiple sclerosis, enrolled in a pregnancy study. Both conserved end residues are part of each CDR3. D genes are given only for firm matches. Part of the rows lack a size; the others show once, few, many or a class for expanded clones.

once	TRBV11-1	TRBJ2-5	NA	TGTGCCAGCAGCTTAATCGGTGAGACCCAGTACTTC	CASSLIGETQYF
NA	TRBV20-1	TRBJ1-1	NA	TGCAGTGCTAGAGATGCGACTGAAGCTTTCTTT	CSARDATEAFF
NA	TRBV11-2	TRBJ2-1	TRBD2	TGTGCCAGCAGCACTAGCGGGAGTAGTTTCTACAATGAGCAGTTCTTC	CASSTSGSSFYNEQFF
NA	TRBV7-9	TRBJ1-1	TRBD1	TGTGCCAGCAGCTTAAAACAGGGGGTGAACACTGAAGCTTTCTTT	CASSLKQGVNTEAFF
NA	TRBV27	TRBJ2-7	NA	TGTGCCAGCAGTTTATCAGGGGGTGACTACGAGCAGTACTTC	CASSLSGGDYEQYF
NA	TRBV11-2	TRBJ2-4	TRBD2	TGTGCCAGCAGCTGGTACGGCGGGAGGTCGATAACCAAAAACATTCAGTACTTC	CASSWYGGRSITKNIQYF
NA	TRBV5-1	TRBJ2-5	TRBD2	TGCGCCAGCAGCTTAAGAGTAGCGGGAGGGCCAGAGGAGACCCAGTACTTC	CASSLRVAGGPEETQYF
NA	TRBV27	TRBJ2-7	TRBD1	TGTGCCAGCTCTCAGGGGACAGGGGGCAACGAGCAGTACTTC	CASSQGTGGNEQYF
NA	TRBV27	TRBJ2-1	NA	TGTGCCAGCAACCCTGGGGGGTCCTACAATGAGCAGTTCTTC	CASNPGGSYNEQFF
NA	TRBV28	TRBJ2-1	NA	TGTGCCAGCAGTGACATATACAATGAGCAGTTCTTC	CASSDIYNEQFF
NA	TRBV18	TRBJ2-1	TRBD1	TGTGCCAGCTCACTCCGGGACAGGGAATCAAATGAGCAGTTCTTC	CASSLRDRESNEQFF
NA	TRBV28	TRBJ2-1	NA	TGTGCCAGCAGTCCACAGGCCCAGGGGTTCCATGAGCAGTTCTTC	CASSPQAQGFHEQFF
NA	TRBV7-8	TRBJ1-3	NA	TGTGCCAGCAGATTGGGGGGGTCTGGAAACACCATATATTTT	CASRLGGSGNTIYF
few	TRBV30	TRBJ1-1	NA	TGTGCCTGGAGTGTACAATCTGAAGCTTTCTTT	CAWSVQSEAFF
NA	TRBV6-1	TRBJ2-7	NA	TGTGCCAGCAGTGTCGGAGGGTTCCGGGGCGACGAGCAGTACTTC	CASSVGGFRGDEQYF
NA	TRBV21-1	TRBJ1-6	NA	TGTGCCAGCAGCAAAGATGGGGGGGGGCGGAATTCACCCCTCCACTTT	CASSKDGGGRNSPLHF
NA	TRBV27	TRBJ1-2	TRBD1	TGTGCCAGCAGTGGAACTCGACAGGGGGTAGGCTACACCTTC	CASSGTRQGVGYTF
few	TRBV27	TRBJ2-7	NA	TGTGCCAGCAGTCCCAGTGGCTACAGCTCCTACGAGCAGTACTTC	CASSPSGYSSYEQYF
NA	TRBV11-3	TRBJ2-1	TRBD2	TGTGCCAGCAGCTTAGGGGCTCTAGCGGGGGGCTCCTACAATGAGCAGTTCTTC	CASSLGALAGGSYNEQFF
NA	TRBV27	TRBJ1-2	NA	TGTGCCAGCACCCAATCGCCGGGTGGGGCCGGCTATGGCTACACCTTC	CASTQSPGGAGYGYTF
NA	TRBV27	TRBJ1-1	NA	TGTGCCAGCAGTTTATACCACGGGGGCACTGAAGCTTTCTTT	CASSLYHGGTEAFF
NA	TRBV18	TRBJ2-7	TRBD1	TGTGCCAGCTCACCAAGACAGGGGGCATCAGCATACGAGCAGTACTTC	CASSPRQGASAYEQYF
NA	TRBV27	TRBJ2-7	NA	TGTGCCAGCAGTTTCGGGGTATCACCTCTCGAGCAGTACTTC	CASSFGVSPLEQYF
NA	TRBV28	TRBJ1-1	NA	TGTGCCAGCAGTTTAAAACAGGTGTACCCTGAAGCTTTCTTT	CASSLKQVYPEAFF
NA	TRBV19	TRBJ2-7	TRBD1	TGTGCCAGTACCCTTGGGACAGGCGGTGCTTACGAGCAGTACTTC	CASTLGTGGAYEQYF
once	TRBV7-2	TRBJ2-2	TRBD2	TGTGCCAGCAGCCGAATGACTAGCGGGGCCAACACCGGGGAGCTGTTTTTT	CASSRMTSGANTGELFF
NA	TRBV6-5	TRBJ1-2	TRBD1	TGTGCCAGCAGTTTCCGACGGGACAGGGGGCAAGGCTACACCTTC	CASSFRRDRGQGYTF
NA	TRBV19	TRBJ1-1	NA	TGTGCCAGTAGTATAAGCGGGGTAGCTTACACTGAAGCTTTCTTT	CASSISGVAYTEAFF
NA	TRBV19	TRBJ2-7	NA	TGTGCCAGTAGTCTTAGTGGAGCCTACGAGCAGTACTTC	CASSLSGAYEQYF
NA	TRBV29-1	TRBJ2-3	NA	TGCAGCGTTGTCGCACGCAGGAAGGGGAGCACAGATACGCAGTATTTT	CSVVARRKGSTDTQYF
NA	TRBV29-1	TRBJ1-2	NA	TGCAGCGTTGATGGGTCAGGGCACTATGGCTACACCTTC	CSVDGSGHYGYTF
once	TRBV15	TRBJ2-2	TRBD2	TGTGCCACCAGCTCGACTAGCGGGGGACCGAACACCGGGGAGCTGTTTTTT	CATSSTSGGPNTGELFF
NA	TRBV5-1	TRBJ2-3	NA	TGCGCCAGCGCGGGACGGGCAGATACGCAGTATTTT	CASAGRADTQYF
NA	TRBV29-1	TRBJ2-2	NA	TGCAGCGTCAGGAAACAGGGCGCGAACACCGGGGAGCTGTTTTTT	CSVRKQGANTGELFF
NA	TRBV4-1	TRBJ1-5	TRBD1	TGCGCCAGCAGCCATGGGGACAGCTATCAGCCCCAGCATTTT	CASSHGDSYQPQHF
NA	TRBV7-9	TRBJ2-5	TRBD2	TGTGCCAGCAGCTTATCGATGGCGGGAGCCACTCAAGAGACCCAGTACTTC	CASSLSMAGATQETQYF
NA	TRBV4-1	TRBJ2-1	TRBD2	TGCGCCAGCAGCCAGGACCCGGGGGGGGTCAATGAGCAGTTCTTC	CASSQDPGGVNEQFF
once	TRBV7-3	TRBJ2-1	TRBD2	TGTGCCAGCAGCTGGACTAGCGGGAAATACAATGAGCAGTTCTTC	CASSWTSGKYNEQFF
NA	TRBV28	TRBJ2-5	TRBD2	TGTGCCAGCAGTTTACGGTGGACTAGCGGGCAAGAGACCCAGTACTTC	CASSLRWTSGQETQYF
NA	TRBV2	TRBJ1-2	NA	TGTGCCAGCAGTCCAAGAGACAGGATAAGCTATGGCTACACCTTC	CASSPRDRISYGYTF
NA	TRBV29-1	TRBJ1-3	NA	TGCAGCGTTTATACAGGGTCTTCGGACACCATATATTTT	CSVYTGSSDTIYF
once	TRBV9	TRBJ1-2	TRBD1	TGTGCCAGCAGCGTGACAGGGGAGTCTGGCTATGGCTACACCTTC	CASSVTGESGYGYTF
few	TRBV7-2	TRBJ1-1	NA	TGTGCCAGCAGCTTAGCGCTCGGGTTTTCTGAAGCTTTCTTT	CASSLALGFSEAFF
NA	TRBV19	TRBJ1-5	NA	TGTGCCAGTAGTATCCGGGGGGCTAGGGAGCCCCAGCATTTT	CASSIRGAREPQHF